This entry lists 14 T cell receptor beta chains sequenced from one sample in a study of cytomegalovirus exposure and HLA in healthy donors (TCRdb year 2017). Receptors were amplified or captured by the immunoSEQ multiplex PCR assay. For the multiplex PCR, a mixture combining 60 forward primers for TCR Vbeta segments and 13 reverse primers for TCR Jbeta segments was used. TCRdb limited this immuneACCESS table to in-frame rearrangements with V and J called. A share of clones is missing; checked studies link under half to unresolved V genes, and the rest is unexplained. A total of around 150,000 clones appear in this sample, approximately 71% of them only once. The leading ten clones occupy around 11% of the sample. The sequenced sample consisted of PBMCs. The source of these receptors is a man younger than 35 in good health and CMV-seropositive.

The V gene is TRBV19, the J gene TRBJ2-5, with TRBD1 matching over 7 bases. This CDR3 region has 13 residues. The germline V gene has CDR1 LNHDA and CDR2 SQIVND (reference sequence). J lost 4 bases, V lost 5 bases, and 4 bases had no gene match. The CDR3 reads CASSPTGIETQYF. The DNA of the CDR3 is TGTGCCAGTAGTCCGACAGGGATAGAGACCCAGTACTTC.

The chain recombines TRBV11-2 with TRBJ2-5; a weak D match, TRBD2 (5 bases). Germline CDR1 reads SGHAT; CDR2 reads FQNNGV. The CDR3 runs 16 residues. The V and J ends lost 5 bases and 5 bases respectively, with 21 bases between them. This CDR3 reads CASSRASGGLRETQYF. As DNA, the CDR3 is TGTGCCAGCAGCAGAGCCTCTGGCGGGCTTCGGGAGACCCAGTACTTC.

The chain is built from TRBV11-2 and TRBJ2-2; 8 bases fit TRBD2. Trimming removed 0 bases from V and 5 bases from J; junction bases left unmatched: 8. There are 17 residues in the CDR3. The V gene's germline CDR1 is SGHAT and CDR2 FQNNGV. The CDR3: CASSLDIVGTSTGELFF. The CDR3, as DNA: TGTGCCAGCAGCTTAGATATTGTGGGGACTAGTACCGGGGAGCTGTTTTTT.

CDR3 DNA: TGTGCCAGCAGCTTGGGATCAGCGGGTGCGCAAGAGACCCAGTACTTC. It specifies CASSLGSAGAQETQYF. The chain combines TRBV7-2 with TRBJ2-5; D might be TRBD2 (6 bases). CDR1 is SGHTA and CDR2 is FQGNSA in the germline V gene. Trimming left V 3 bases short and J 2 bases short, with 16 bases between. This CDR3 contains 16 residues. Together with reference TRBV7-2 and TRBJ2-5, the CDR3 gives the full variable domain: GAGVSQSPSNKVTEKGKDVELRCDPISGHTALYWYRQSLGQGLEFLIYFQGNSAPDKSGLPSDRFSAERTGGSVSTLTIQRTQQEDSAVYLCASSLGSAGAQETQYFGPGTRLLVL.

The chain uses TRBV28 and TRBJ1-4; 8 bases fit TRBD1. Germline assignment: CDR1 MDHEN and CDR2 SYDVKM. The CDR3 is made up of 14 amino acids. Trimming at V came to 6 bases and at J to 6 bases, leaving 6 bases not matched to a gene. Here the CDR3 DNA reads TGTGCCAGCAGCCGGACAGGGTTCGATGAAAAACTGTTTTTT. Its translation is CASSRTGFDEKLFF.

The CDR3 DNA reads as TGCGCCAGCAGGCTAACAGGGGTAGAGACCCAGTACTTC. Its protein is CASRLTGVETQYF. V is TRBV5-1 and J is TRBJ2-5; TRBD1 matches at 7 bases. Germline V gene data show CDR1 as SGHRS and CDR2 as YFSETQ. The CDR3 sequence is 13 residues long. V was pared by 5 bases and J by 4 bases, with 5 bases of the junction left unmatched.

The chain combines TRBV6-1 with TRBJ1-2; a weak D match, TRBD1 (5 bases). V lost 1 base and J 5 bases, leaving 11 bases between the germline ends. This CDR3 comprises 14 residues. Germline V gives CDR1 MNHNS, CDR2 SASEGT. The CDR3 region has the DNA TGTGCCAGCAGTGAAGTGGGGACTCTATATGGCTACACCTTC. This translates into CASSEVGTLYGYTF.

The chain uses TRBV7-9 and TRBJ2-7; 10 bases map to TRBD2. This CDR3 region has 19 residues. V shed 5 bases and J 5 bases; nucleotides not matched to a gene: 21. Germline CDR1 SEHNR, CDR2 FQNEAQ (reference sequence). In DNA, the CDR3 is TGTGCCAGCAGCCTACCCAGGCCCACGAGCGGGAGGGCGTTCGACGAGCAGTACTTC. Its protein is CASSLPRPTSGRAFDEQYF.

This chain links TRBV30 with TRBJ1-2; 7 bases are a match to TRBD1. V shed 4 bases and J 2 bases; nucleotides not matched to a gene: 7. The length of the CDR3 is 14 residues. The V gene's germline CDR1 is GTSNPN and CDR2 SVGIG (reference sequence). DNA for the CDR3: TGTGCCTGGACCGATCCGGGACAGAACTATGGCTACACCTTC. Its protein product is CAWTDPGQNYGYTF.

The chain combines TRBV5-1 with TRBJ2-1; TRBD2 agrees at 8 bases. Germline trimming cut 4 bases from V and 8 bases from J; bases unmatched to any gene: 5. This CDR3 is 13 amino acids long. Germline-derived CDR1 and CDR2 are SGHRS and YFSETQ. The chain's CDR3 is CASSHGLADEQFF. The CDR3 DNA sequence: TGCGCCAGCAGCCACGGACTAGCCGATGAGCAGTTCTTC.

The V and J genes are TRBV30 and TRBJ2-7; 8 nucleotides align to TRBD2. Germline V gene lookup returns CDR1 GTSNPN and CDR2 SVGIG (reference sequence). V dropped 4 bases and J dropped 6; count of bases not matched to a gene: 11. The CDR3 covers 14 residues. CDR3 residues: CAWKAGGALREQYF. CDR3 sequence (DNA): TGTGCCTGGAAGGCGGGAGGCGCCCTACGCGAGCAGTACTTC.

This clone was recorded a few times. This chain joins TRBV6-1 and TRBJ2-2; D perhaps matches TRBD2 (5 bases). Germline-derived CDR1 and CDR2 are MNHNS and SASEGT. This CDR3 spans 11 amino acids. Trimming pared 4 bases from V and 8 bases from J, leaving 5 bases between. The CDR3 is CASSGGGELFF. The CDR3 bases are TGTGCCAGCAGTGGAGGGGGGGAGCTGTTTTTT.

Comments on this clone: A junction boundary mismatches the germline segment, possibly from a read error. V is TRBV7-7 and J is TRBJ1-5, with 7 bases aligning to TRBD1. Germline CDR1 and CDR2: SSHAT and FNYEAQ (reference sequence). The CDR3 runs to 21 residues. CDR3: CASSLGSWGRGVSQSNQPQHF. The CDR3 DNA reads as TGTGCTAGCAGCTTAGGTAGCTGGGGCAGGGGGGTTAGTCAAAGCAATCAGCCCCAGCATTTT.

This chain joins TRBV4-1 and TRBJ1-3, with a tentative D call TRBD1 (5 bases). CDR3 length: 17 residues. V was shortened by 3 bases and J by 0 bases, with 15 bases between the two germline ends. Germline assignment: CDR1 MGHRA and CDR2 YSYEKL. DNA of the CDR3: TGCGCCAGCAGCCACCACTCGGACATGAGCTCTGGAAACACCATATATTTT. It encodes CASSHHSDMSSGNTIYF.